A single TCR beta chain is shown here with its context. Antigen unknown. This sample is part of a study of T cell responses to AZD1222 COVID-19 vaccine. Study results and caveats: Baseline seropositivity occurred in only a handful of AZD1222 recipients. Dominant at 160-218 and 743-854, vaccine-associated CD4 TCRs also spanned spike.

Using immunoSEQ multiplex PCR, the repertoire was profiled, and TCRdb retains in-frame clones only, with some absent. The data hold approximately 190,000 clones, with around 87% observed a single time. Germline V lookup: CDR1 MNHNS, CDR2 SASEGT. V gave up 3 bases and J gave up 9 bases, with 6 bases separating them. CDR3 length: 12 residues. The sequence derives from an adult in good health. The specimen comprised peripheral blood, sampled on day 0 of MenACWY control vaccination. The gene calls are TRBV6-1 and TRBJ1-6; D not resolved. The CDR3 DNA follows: TGTGCCAGCAGTGACAGTGGTTCACCCCTCCACTTT. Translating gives CASSDSGSPLHF.